A single sample is the source of the 12 T cell receptor beta chains below, sequenced in a study of tissue T cells after allogeneic stem cell transplantation. Clones were read by immunoSEQ multiplex PCR, and TCRdb kept only the in-frame ones, dropping some. The sample holds roughly 21,000 clones; 69% are singletons and the top ten take roughly 0.41%. Sequencing input: blood. Receptors were obtained from a female BALB/c mouse in good health. MHC haplotype: H2-d.

Concerning this clone itself: Gene names refer to mouse genes. The CDR3 end lies 1 residue beyond the end of the read and is filled in from the germline J gene. The chain links TRBV13-1 to TRBJ2-7, with D perhaps assigned TRBD1 or TRBD2 (5 bases each). Trimming removed 0 bases at V and 7 bases at J, with 17 bases between. Germline CDR1 and CDR2: NSHNY and SYGAGN. The CDR3 runs 15 residues. CDR3 loop: CASSDGDGGPLEQYF. The part of the CDR3 DNA that was read is TGTGCCAGCAGTGATGGGGACGGGGGACCTTTGGAACAGTAC.

As to this clone: Here the gene names and germline are mouse. The read halts 1 residue ahead of the CDR3 end, with the missing end drawn from the germline J gene. The chain couples TRBV13-3 to TRBJ1-2; 9 bases are a match to TRBD1. V shed 4 bases and J 3 bases; nucleotides not matched to a gene: 4. CDR1 is NNHDY, CDR2 SYVADS, per germline. This CDR3 region has 14 residues. CDR3 sequence reads: CASSPGTGYSDYTF. CDR3 bases read: TGTGCCAGCAGTCCCGGGACAGGGTACTCCGACTACACC.

This clone was found a few times. Gene and germline names: mouse. The CDR3 end falls 1 residue outside the read, so it is completed with the germline J gene. The chain links TRBV13-3 to TRBJ2-7; 9 nucleotides line up with TRBD2. Germline CDR1 reads NNHDY; CDR2 reads SYVADS. V dropped 1 base and J dropped 5; count of bases not matched to a gene: 4. This CDR3 spans 14 amino acids. Incomplete CDR3 DNA: TGTGCCAGCAGTGATCGGTGGGGGGGCGATGAACAGTAC. This gives the protein CASSDRWGGDEQY. The whole CDR3 sequence reads CASSDRWGGDEQYF.

In regard to this clone: Each gene name is a mouse one. The read comes to an end 1 residue before the CDR3 does, leaving the germline J gene to fill in the end. J is TRBJ1-1 and V is TRBV1; 11 bases are a match to TRBD1. CDR3 size: 15 residues. CDR1 is NSQYPW, CDR2 LRSPGD, per germline (reference sequence). The V gene end was trimmed by 3 bases and the J gene end by 0 bases; junction bases not matched to a gene: 0. Here the CDR3 reads CTCSAGQGANTEVFF. The DNA read from the CDR3 is TGCACCTGCAGTGCGGGACAGGGGGCAAACACAGAAGTCTTC. The whole variable domain, filled in from reference TRBV1 and TRBJ1-1, reads VTLLEQNPRWRLVPRGQAVNLRCILKNSQYPWMSWYQQDLQKQLQWLFTLRSPGDKEVKSLPGADYLATRVTDTELRLQVANMSQGRTLYCTCSAGQGANTEVFFGKGTRLTVV.

As regards this clone: The genes and germline here are from mouse. The CDR3 end falls 1 residue outside the read, so it is completed with the germline J gene. The V gene is TRBV19, the J gene TRBJ2-2; D is possibly TRBD2 (5 bases). CDR1 FNHDT and CDR2 SITEND come from the germline V gene (reference sequence). Trimming left V 0 bases short and J 2 bases short, with 5 bases between. This CDR3 is built from 14 residues. The CDR3 loop reads CASSIVGNTGQLYF. CDR3 DNA (partial): TGTGCCAGCAGTATAGTGGGGAACACCGGGCAGCTCTAC.

Remarks on this clone: Genes here carry mouse names. The CDR3 goes on 1 residue after the read ends, and that part is filled in from the germline J gene. V is TRBV31 and J is TRBJ1-6; weak D call: TRBD1 (6 bases). TRBJ1-6 is marked as an open reading frame, function uncertain. The CDR3 contains 15 residues. V lost 4 bases, J lost 1 base, and 11 bases lay in between. Per the germline V gene, CDR1 is GKSSPN and CDR2 is SITVG. The part of the CDR3 DNA that was read is TGTGCCTGGACCGGGACACCATCCTATAATTCGCCCCTCTAC. Translating it yields CAWTGTPSYNSPLY. The entire CDR3 protein is CAWTGTPSYNSPLYF.

Worth noting for this clone: Mouse germline and gene names are used. The CDR3 extends 1 residue past the end of the read, so its final part is completed from the germline J gene. This rearrangement joins TRBV3 to TRBJ2-7; 9 bases fit TRBD2. Trimming at V came to 11 bases and at J to 0 bases, leaving 8 bases not matched to a gene. Germline loops: CDR1 SNHLY, CDR2 FYNGKV (reference sequence). The CDR3 spans 14 residues. CDR3 amino acids: CARVLGGSSYEQYF. Partial CDR3 DNA: TGTGCCCGAGTCCTGGGGGGGAGCTCCTATGAACAGTAC.

In regard to this clone: Here the gene names and germline are mouse. The read stops 1 residue short of the end of the CDR3; the missing end is completed from the germline J gene. The chain employs TRBV19 and TRBJ2-1; perhaps D is TRBD1 or TRBD2 (5 bases each). Trimming removed 6 bases at V and 3 bases at J, with 13 bases between. The CDR3 length is 14 residues. Germline V gene data show CDR1 as FNHDT and CDR2 as SITEND (reference sequence). CDR3 region: CASTPPGRYAEQFF. The CDR3 bases that were read are TGTGCCAGCACTCCCCCGGGACGCTATGCTGAGCAGTTC.

To note about this clone: Mouse germline and gene names are used. The sequenced fragment ends 1 residue before the CDR3 boundary, so the rest is inferred from the germline J gene. The chain links TRBV13-3 to TRBJ2-7; 8 bases agree with TRBD1. This CDR3 region has 14 residues. Looked up from germline, CDR1 is NNHDY and CDR2 is SYVADS. Germline trimming cut 6 bases from V and 0 bases from J; bases unmatched to any gene: 5. CDR3 region: CASKTGASSYEQYF. The DNA read from the CDR3 is TGTGCCAGCAAGACAGGGGCGAGCTCCTATGAACAGTAC.

Comments on this clone: Gene names and germline refer to mouse. CDR3 bases read: TGTGCCAGCGGTGTCCGGACAGGGATGAACACCCAGTAC. It codes for CASGVRTGMNTQY. The entire CDR3 protein reads CASGVRTGMNTQYF. This chain links TRBV13-2 with TRBJ2-5, with 8 positions matching TRBD1. The CDR3 extends 1 residue past the end of the read, so its final part is completed from the germline J gene. The trim removed 3 bases at V and 7 bases at J, leaving 7 bases unmatched. There are 14 residues in the CDR3. Germline loops: CDR1 NNHNN, CDR2 SYGAGS (reference sequence).

About this clone itself: Gene names and germline refer to mouse. Coverage ceases 1 residue before the CDR3 finishes, and the germline J gene fills in the end. The rearrangement joins TRBV1 to TRBJ1-5; the D gene is possibly TRBD1 (6 bases). Germline CDR1 reads NSQYPW; CDR2 reads LRSPGD (reference sequence). This CDR3 is 14 amino acids long. Trimming cost V 1 base and J 7 bases, with 11 bases left between them. The CDR3 DNA, read in part, is TGCACCTGCAGTGCAGCCCAGGGACATCAGGCTCCGCTT. This gives the protein CTCSAAQGHQAPL. The CDR3 in full is CTCSAAQGHQAPLF.

On this clone itself: Gene names and germline refer to mouse. The sequence runs out 1 residue before the end of the CDR3; the remainder is reconstructed from the germline J gene. The rearrangement joins TRBV29 to TRBJ1-6, with unresolved D. TRBJ1-6 is marked as an open reading frame, function uncertain. Trimming stripped 6 bases from V and 2 bases from J, with 8 bases between. Germline CDR1 is MSHET and CDR2 is SYDVDS. This CDR3 is 14 amino acids long. The DNA read from the CDR3 is TGTGCTAGCAGGAGGGAGGCCTATAATTCGCCCCTCTAC. This encodes CASRREAYNSPLY. The whole CDR3 reads CASRREAYNSPLYF.